Listed below are T cell receptor beta chains from one sample, sequenced in a study of T cell changes during pregnancy in multiple sclerosis. Produced via immunoSEQ multiplex PCR; TCRdb's table is partial and in-frame only. This sample has tens of thousands of clones, with 85% to 90% found just once. The sequencing here drew on peripheral blood, taken in the first trimester of pregnancy. All receptors derive from a female donor in good health, enrolled as a control in a pregnancy study. Each CDR3 is given with its conserved first and last residue. A D gene is named only where the DNA matches it firmly. Clone size is shown for a subset of rows, as once, few, many or a class of expanded clone.

v_call	clone_size	d_call	j_call	cdr3_aa	cdr3_nt
TRBV28	-	-	TRBJ1-5	CASSLGWGRGNQPQHF	TGTGCCAGCAGTTTGGGTTGGGGCCGGGGCAATCAGCCCCAGCATTTT
TRBV4-2	-	TRBD2	TRBJ2-1	CASSPQGLAVYNEQFF	TGTGCCAGCAGCCCCCAGGGACTAGCGGTATACAATGAGCAGTTCTTC
TRBV9	-	-	TRBJ2-7	CASSARQVTYEQYF	TGTGCCAGCAGCGCGAGACAGGTCACCTACGAGCAGTACTTC
TRBV5-1	-	TRBD1	TRBJ2-7	CASSGTGRYSYEQYF	TGCGCCAGCAGCGGGACAGGGCGATACTCCTACGAGCAGTACTTC
TRBV11-2	-	-	TRBJ2-1	CASSSLREKKFF	TGTGCCAGCAGCAGCCTCCGGGAAAAGAAGTTCTTC
TRBV10-3	once	-	TRBJ1-4	CAISESQGREKLFF	TGTGCCATCAGTGAGTCGCAGGGTAGGGAAAAACTGTTTTTT
TRBV27	-	-	TRBJ2-7	CASSRSQLSGEQYF	TGTGCCAGCAGTCGATCCCAACTTTCAGGCGAGCAGTACTTC
TRBV5-6	-	TRBD2	TRBJ2-1	CASSLGLAGVDVDEQFF	TGTGCCAGCAGCTTAGGACTAGCGGGAGTGGATGTAGATGAGCAGTTCTTC
TRBV30	-	TRBD1	TRBJ2-5	CAWSGTGGETQYF	TGTGCCTGGAGTGGAACAGGGGGGGAGACCCAGTACTTC
TRBV7-2	-	-	TRBJ1-5	CATTDGDYNQPQHF	TGTGCCACTACGGACGGGGATTACAATCAGCCCCAGCATTTT
TRBV9	-	TRBD1	TRBJ1-1	CASSPGGSEAFF	TGTGCCAGCAGCCCAGGGGGTTCTGAAGCTTTCTTT